This TCR beta chain stems from a study of a mutant IDH1 vaccine in newly diagnosed glioma (dated by TCRdb to about 2021). Study-level background: Of the approximately 33 patients who were treated, approximately 60% were male and roughly 40% were female, and the mean age was around 40 years. Peripheral blood samples were drawn at six visits, namely V03 (baseline), V05, V07, V10, V12 and V13. Before enrollment, most patients had been given radiochemotherapy with temozolomide as standard therapy, while the rest had received either radiotherapy alone or temozolomide alone. For exploratory analyses, 25 to 30 treated patients had longitudinal TCRB deep sequencing done wherever samples were available. Overall study results and their limits: Immune responses induced by the vaccine were seen in roughly 92% of patients across multiple MHC alleles. According to the authors, sample limitations meant that analyses of patient blood samples could not be reproduced. Pseudoprogression seemed to be unrelated to changes in the top peripheral T cell clonotypes found by TCRB sequencing. Availability determined which PBMC samples were chosen for TCRB deep sequencing.

The sample's time point label, in plain terms: baseline, week 1 (first vaccination visit). Per the publication, the treatment or condition label means: pre-vaccination baseline after standard-of-care therapy. Newly diagnosed WHO grade 3 or 4 IDH1-mutant astrocytomas showing loss of nuclear ATRX were present in the donors. The samples were drawn from NOA16, a multicentre, single-arm, open-label phase I trial in Germany that tested a mutant IDH1 peptide vaccine in humans for the first time. Blood drawn at visit V03 was used as the baseline sample for immunogenicity testing. Genomic DNA for TCRB sequencing was extracted from EDTA blood using the DNeasy Blood and Tissue Kit. Library preparation used the immunoSEQ multiplex PCR assay. Following the manufacturer's protocol, the hsTCRB Kit was used to amplify rearranged TCR beta chain sequences. Sequencing of TCRB libraries was carried out on an Illumina MiSeq. In the paper's pipeline: The kit vendor's proprietary platform handled demultiplexing, trimming and gene mapping. TCRdb retrieved this table from immuneACCESS and kept in-frame rearrangements only. Not all clones are present; in checked studies, unresolved V genes account for under half, and no reason is known for the remainder. V, J and clone size are taken as reported in that table, and D and trimming were inferred from the DNA itself. The sample profile shows about 67,000 clones; around 83% of them were found once. The ten largest make up approximately 4.5% of the sample.

This clone is considered medium-sized (0.01 to 0.1%). What this receptor recognizes is not known. Nothing much larger sits one base from this clone, and base qualities are not available. CDR1 and CDR2 are read off the germline V gene as SNHLY and FYNNEI. V was cut back by 1 base and J by 4 bases, leaving a gap of 11 bases between them. The cysteine opens and the phenylalanine closes a CDR3 of 15 amino acids. Only the CDR3 part of the read is kept: 45 bases, read in frame from the first base. The TCR comes from a woman aged 18-29 years with glioma. Some clones in this sample may be carry-over from other donors' samples. The V and J genes are TRBV2 and TRBJ1-5; possibly the D gene is TRBD1, per 5 matching bases. Source: peripheral blood mononuclear cells (PBMCs), taken from a glioma patient treated with radiotherapy, temozolomide or both. The CDR3 here reads CASSEGLGPNQPQHF. At the DNA level, the sequence is TGTGCCAGCAGTGAAGGTCTGGGACCTAATCAGCCCCAGCATTTT.